This record concerns one T cell receptor beta chain sequence. This sample is drawn from a study of human T cells and chemical hapten exposure. Study summary: Upper inner arm skin measuring about 2 cm by about 2 cm received 2% DPC for sensitization. Upper back patch tests used 0.01% DPC, scored after 6 days.

TCRdb itself ran the RACE reads through MiXCR, one entry per CDR3 protein. Of 100,000 or so distinct CDR3 sequences listed, less than 35% are singletons. Time point meaning: patch test 3, about 24 weeks after DPC sensitization. Treatment defined: therapeutic diphenylcyclopropenone sensitization with weekly scalp DPC. Participating donors were patients with alopecia, aged 18 to 70 years, considered appropriate candidates for DPC. Total RNA extraction was carried out from unfractionated whole blood. Trimming cost V 9 bases and J 4 bases, with 17 bases left between them. Germline loops: CDR1 KGHDR, CDR2 SFDVKD. The CDR3 covers 15 residues.

The origin of this receptor is a man aged 35 to 55 with alopecia areata. Some clones in this sample may be carry-over from other donors' samples. Material: whole blood, obtained in connection with sensitization to the hapten diphenylcyclopropenone (DPC). This chain connects TRBV24-1 to TRBJ2-2; D gene unclear. This chain's CDR3 is CATSYSGSGTGELFF. The CDR3 DNA reads as TGTGCCACCTCTTATTCGGGCTCGGGCACCGGGGAGCTGTTTTTT.